These 22 T cell receptor beta chains came from one sample sequenced in a study of cytomegalovirus exposure and HLA in healthy donors. PCR amplification relied on 60 Vbeta primers (plus 13 Jbeta primers). The assay was immunoSEQ multiplex PCR, and TCRdb's table has in-frame clones only and misses some. The table records roughly 170,000 clones, about 79% of them present only once. Material: PBMCs. Receptor source: a girl aged 2 to 10 in good health and CMV-seropositive.

The V and J genes are TRBV28 and TRBJ1-5; D may be TRBD1 (5 bases). The V gene's germline CDR1 is MDHEN and CDR2 SYDVKM. Trimming removed 5 bases from V and 4 bases from J, with 24 bases in between. The CDR3 contains 18 residues. The CDR3 protein is CASSPFYGGGSWNQPQHF. Here the CDR3 DNA reads TGTGCCAGCAGTCCATTTTATGGGGGGGGGAGTTGGAATCAGCCCCAGCATTTT. Full variable domain (missing parts from reference TRBV28 and TRBJ1-5): DVKVTQSSRYLVKRTGEKVFLECVQDMDHENMFWYRQDPGLGLRLIYFSYDVKMKEKGDIPEGYSVSREKKERFSLILESASTNQTSMYLCASSPFYGGGSWNQPQHFGDGTRLSIL.

For this clone: Other DNA sequences of this sample code for an identical CDR3. This chain uses TRBV30 with TRBJ2-3; D gene unclear. Trimming removed 1 base at V and 2 bases at J, with 7 bases between. Germline CDR1 reads GTSNPN; CDR2 reads SVGIG (reference sequence). The CDR3 covers 13 residues. CDR3 in DNA: TGTGCCTGGAGTGCGCGGATCACAGATACGCAGTATTTT. Its translation is CAWSARITDTQYF.

This chain joins TRBV4-1 and TRBJ2-5, with a weak D call TRBD2 (6 bases). The V gene lost 0 bases and the J gene lost 4 bases, with 15 bases spanning the gap. The V gene's germline CDR1 is MGHRA and CDR2 YSYEKL. The CDR3 totals 16 residues. In DNA, the CDR3 is TGCGCCAGCAGCCAAGAACGGGAGCATTCAGGAGAGACCCAGTACTTC. Amino acid sequence: CASSQEREHSGETQYF.

The J gene is TRBJ2-7, the V gene TRBV5-4, with a weak D call TRBD1 (6 bases). The CDR3 totals 13 residues. Germline V lookup: CDR1 SGHNT, CDR2 YYREEE (reference sequence). Trimming cost V 2 bases and J 1 base, with 7 bases left between them. This CDR3 is CASSFGQSYEQYF. In DNA, the CDR3 is TGTGCCAGCAGCTTTGGACAGTCCTACGAGCAGTACTTC.

The rearrangement links TRBV27 to TRBJ1-5; TRBD1 might be the D (6 bases). With 6 bases removed from V and 5 bases from J, the gap between germline ends came to 14 bases. CDR3 length: 14 residues. CDR1 is MNHEY and CDR2 is SMNVEV in the germline V gene (reference sequence). The CDR3 region is CASRSQNRDQPQHF. Written as DNA, the CDR3 is TGTGCCAGCAGAAGTCAAAACAGGGATCAGCCCCAGCATTTT.

The rearrangement uses TRBV7-9 and TRBJ1-5; possible D gene TRBD1, 6 bases. Germline V gene data show CDR1 as SEHNR and CDR2 as FQNEAQ (reference sequence). The CDR3 runs to 14 residues. V lost 5 bases and J 10 bases, leaving 18 bases between the germline ends. CDR3 protein: CASSADRPLGPQHF. DNA of the CDR3: TGTGCCAGCAGCGCAGACAGGCCCTTGGGACCCCAGCATTTT.

This clone was observed a single time. The chain couples TRBV15 to TRBJ2-1; D might be TRBD2 (5 bases). This CDR3 comprises 13 residues. Trimming took 4 bases from V and 4 from J, leaving 8 bases between them. Germline CDR1 and CDR2: LNHNV and YYDKDF (reference sequence). DNA for the CDR3: TGTGCCACCAGCACGGGAAGGTACAATGAGCAGTTCTTC. Translation gives CATSTGRYNEQFF.

V and J are TRBV19 and TRBJ2-2, with D possibly TRBD1 on 6 matching bases. The CDR3 is made up of 16 amino acids. The germline V gene encodes CDR1 LNHDA and CDR2 SQIVND (reference sequence). V was pared by 5 bases and J by 5 bases, with 18 bases between. Here the CDR3 DNA reads TGTGCCAGTAGTCTCGACTTTCCCGGGACAACCGGGGAGCTGTTTTTT. Amino acid sequence: CASSLDFPGTTGELFF.

The V and J genes are TRBV6-6 and TRBJ1-2; D gene unclear. This CDR3 is 14 amino acids long. The germline V gene encodes CDR1 MNHNY and CDR2 SVGAGI (reference sequence). Between the trimmed V and J ends, which lost 0 bases and 8 bases, there was a span of 13 bases. The CDR3 is CASSYSKAGLGYTF. The CDR3 DNA sequence: TGTGCCAGCAGTTACTCGAAAGCGGGGTTGGGCTACACCTTC.

The chain couples TRBV4-1 to TRBJ2-2; D is uncertain. Germline V gives CDR1 MGHRA, CDR2 YSYEKL. This CDR3 region has 14 residues. Deletions cut 0 bases from V and 9 bases from J, with 11 bases between. As DNA, the CDR3 is TGCGCCAGCAGCCAAGATGGAGTAACTAGGGAGCTGTTTTTT. Its translation: CASSQDGVTRELFF.

This clone was found once. The same CDR3 also results from other DNA sequences found in this sample. CDR3 coding DNA: TGTGCCACTTACTCTGGAAACACCATATATTTT. Its translation is CATYSGNTIYF. The genes are TRBV19 and TRBJ1-3, with no clear D. Trimming left V 10 bases short and J 0 bases short, with 4 bases between. The CDR3 spans 11 residues. CDR1 and CDR2 (germline): LNHDA, SQIVND (reference sequence). Supplemented by reference TRBV19 and TRBJ1-3, the full variable domain reads DGGITQSPKYLFRKEGQNVTLSCEQNLNHDAMYWYRQDPGQGLRLIYYSQIVNDFQKGDIAEGYSVSREKKESFPLTVTSAQKNPTAFYLCATYSGNTIYFGEGSWLTVV.

The rearrangement uses TRBV5-6 and TRBJ2-3; 11 bases are shared with TRBD1. The junction had 7 bases not matched to a gene; V was cut back by 4 bases and J by 6 bases. CDR1 SGHDT and CDR2 YYEEEE come from the germline V gene. This CDR3 contains 15 residues. CDR3 nucleotide sequence: TGTGCCAGCAGCACGGGACAGGGGGGCCGGGATACGCAGTATTTT. Its protein product is CASSTGQGGRDTQYF.

Here the CDR3 DNA reads TGCGCCAGCAGCGCGACGGGACAGATGAACACTGAAGCTTTCTTT. This gives the protein CASSATGQMNTEAFF. The chain combines TRBV5-1 with TRBJ1-1; 7 bases are a match to TRBD1. Trimming took 4 bases from V and 0 from J; bases not matched to a gene: 6. Per germline, CDR1 SGHRS and CDR2 YFSETQ. This CDR3 has 15 residues.

V and J are TRBV11-2 and TRBJ1-2, with D uncertain. In germline, CDR1 is SGHAT, CDR2 FQNNGV. The V gene lost 6 bases and the J gene lost 2 bases, with 13 bases spanning the gap. The CDR3 is made up of 14 amino acids. The chain's CDR3 is CASSYQRGNYGYTF. In DNA form, the CDR3 reads TGTGCCAGCAGTTACCAGCGGGGAAACTATGGCTACACCTTC.

The chain joins TRBV5-1 to TRBJ2-7, with 7 positions matching TRBD2. CDR3 length equals 14 residues. Unmatched junction bases numbered 11, after V lost 4 bases and J lost 7 bases. The germline gives CDR1 SGHRS, CDR2 YFSETQ. The CDR3 DNA reads as TGCGCCAGCAGCCCGGGAGCGGGACCCTTGGAGCAGTACTTC. Its translation is CASSPGAGPLEQYF.

The rearrangement joins TRBV5-1 to TRBJ1-1; D not resolved. CDR1 is SGHRS and CDR2 is YFSETQ in the germline V gene. This CDR3 has 14 residues. The V gene lost 5 bases and the J gene lost 1 base, with 12 bases spanning the gap. CDR3 nucleotide sequence: TGCGCCAGCAGTTCGACGGGTGCGAACACTGAAGCTTTCTTT. Translated, it gives CASSSTGANTEAFF.

The chain combines TRBV10-3 with TRBJ2-3, with a tentative D call TRBD1 (6 bases). The CDR3 has 15 amino acids. Germline CDR1 is ENHRY and CDR2 is SYGVKD. The V end was cut by 2 bases, the J end by 6 bases, with 15 bases between. The CDR3 DNA follows: TGTGCCATCAGTGAGCCCAGGGGTCCGAGGGATACGCAGTATTTT. It is translated as CAISEPRGPRDTQYF.

The chain links TRBV5-4 to TRBJ2-1; unclear D gene. The V end was cut by 4 bases, the J end by 8 bases, with 10 bases between. Germline loops: CDR1 SGHNT, CDR2 YYREEE (reference sequence). CDR3 length: 12 residues. The CDR3 region is CASSVVFDEQFF. For the CDR3, the DNA is TGTGCCAGCAGCGTCGTTTTCGATGAGCAGTTCTTC.

V usage is TRBV27 and J usage is TRBJ2-7, with D possibly being TRBD1 (6 bases). The CDR3 has 14 residues. Germline CDR1 MNHEY, CDR2 SMNVEV (reference sequence). Trimming shortened V by 4 bases and J by 2 bases, and 12 bases separated the two germline ends. The CDR3 sequence: CASSSPTGPYEQYF. The CDR3 coding sequence is TGTGCCAGCAGTTCCCCGACAGGACCCTACGAGCAGTACTTC.

The chain links TRBV19 to TRBJ1-1; weak D call: TRBD1 (6 bases). V lost 5 bases and J lost 1, with 11 bases in between. The CDR3 extends over 14 amino acids. The germline V gene has CDR1 LNHDA and CDR2 SQIVND (reference sequence). CDR3 sequence: CASSHREWNTEAFF. In nucleotides, the CDR3 is TGTGCCAGTAGTCACAGGGAGTGGAACACTGAAGCTTTCTTT.

The chain employs TRBV9 and TRBJ1-1; D is unclear. Trimming took 3 bases from V and 3 from J, leaving 18 bases between them. This CDR3 is 16 amino acids long. Looked up from germline, CDR1 is SGDLS and CDR2 is YYNGEE. Here the CDR3 reads CASSAGPRGRDTEAFF. CDR3 bases: TGTGCCAGCAGCGCCGGTCCGCGGGGAAGAGACACTGAAGCTTTCTTT. The variable domain in full, completed from reference TRBV9 and TRBJ1-1, reads DSGVTQTPKHLITATGQRVTLRCSPRSGDLSVYWYQQSLDQGLQFLIQYYNGEERAKGNILERFSAQQFPDLHSELNLSSLELGDSALYFCASSAGPRGRDTEAFFGQGTRLTVV.

The chain joins TRBV27 to TRBJ2-7, with 8 positions matching TRBD1. This CDR3 spans 14 amino acids. CDR1 is MNHEY and CDR2 is SMNVEV in the germline V gene (reference sequence). The V and J ends lost 4 bases and 9 bases, in that order; junction bases with no gene match: 11. The CDR3 DNA follows: TGTGCCAGCAGTTCCGATGGACAGGGAAGTCGGCAGTACTTC. Translation: CASSSDGQGSRQYF.